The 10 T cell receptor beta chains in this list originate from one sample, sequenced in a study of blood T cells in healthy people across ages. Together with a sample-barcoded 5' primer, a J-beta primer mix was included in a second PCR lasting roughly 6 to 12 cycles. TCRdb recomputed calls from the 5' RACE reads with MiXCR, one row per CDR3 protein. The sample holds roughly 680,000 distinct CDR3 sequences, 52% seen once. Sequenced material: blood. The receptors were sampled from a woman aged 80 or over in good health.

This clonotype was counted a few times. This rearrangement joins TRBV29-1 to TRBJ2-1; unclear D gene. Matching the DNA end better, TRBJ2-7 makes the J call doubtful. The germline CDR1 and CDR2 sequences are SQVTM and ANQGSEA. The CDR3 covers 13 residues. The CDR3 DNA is TGCAGCGTTGGGCAGAGCTCCTACAATGAGCAGTACTTC. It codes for CSVGQSSYNEQYF.

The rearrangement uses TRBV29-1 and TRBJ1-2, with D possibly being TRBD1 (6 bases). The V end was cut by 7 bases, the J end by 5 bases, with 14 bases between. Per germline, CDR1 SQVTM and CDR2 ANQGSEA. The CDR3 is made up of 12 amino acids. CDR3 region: CSGKQGGYGYTF. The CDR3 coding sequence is TGCAGCGGCAAACAGGGAGGTTATGGCTACACCTTC.

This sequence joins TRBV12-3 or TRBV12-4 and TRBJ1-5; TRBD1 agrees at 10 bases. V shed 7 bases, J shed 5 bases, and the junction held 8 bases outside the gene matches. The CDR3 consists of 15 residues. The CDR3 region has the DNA TGTGCCAGCATTCTCCGGGACAGGGGTCATCAGCCCCAGCATTTT. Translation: CASILRDRGHQPQHF.

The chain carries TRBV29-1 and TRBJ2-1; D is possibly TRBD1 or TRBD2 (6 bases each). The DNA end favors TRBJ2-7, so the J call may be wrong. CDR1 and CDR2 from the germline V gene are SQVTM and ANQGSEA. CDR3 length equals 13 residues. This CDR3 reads CSVNGGRDYEQYF. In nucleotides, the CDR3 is TGCAGCGTTAACGGGGGCCGCGACTACGAGCAGTACTTC.

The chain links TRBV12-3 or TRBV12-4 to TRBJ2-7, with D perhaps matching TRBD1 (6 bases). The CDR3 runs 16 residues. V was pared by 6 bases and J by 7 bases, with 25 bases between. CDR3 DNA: TGTGCCAGCAGCCCCCAACAGGGCAACTACTACAATGAGCAGTACTTC. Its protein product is CASSPQQGNYYNEQYF.

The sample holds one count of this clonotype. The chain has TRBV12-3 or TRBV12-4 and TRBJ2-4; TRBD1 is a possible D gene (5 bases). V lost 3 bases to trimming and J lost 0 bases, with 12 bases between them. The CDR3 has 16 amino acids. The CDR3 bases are TGTGCCAGCAGTTTTGGTAACAGGATAGCCAAAAACATTCAGTACTTC. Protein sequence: CASSFGNRIAKNIQYF.

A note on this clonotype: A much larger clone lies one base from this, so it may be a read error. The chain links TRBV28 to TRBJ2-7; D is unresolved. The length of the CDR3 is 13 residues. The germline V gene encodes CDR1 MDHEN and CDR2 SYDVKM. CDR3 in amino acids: CASRDSAAYGQYF. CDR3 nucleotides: TGTGCCAGCAGAGACTCCGCGGCCTACGGGCAGTACTTC. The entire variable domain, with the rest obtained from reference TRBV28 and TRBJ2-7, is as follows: DVKVTQSSRYLVKRTGEKVFLECVQDMDHENMFWYRQDPGLGLRLIYFSYDVKMKEKGDIPEGYSVSREKKERFSLILESASTNQTSMYLCASRDSAAYGQYFGPGTRLTVT.

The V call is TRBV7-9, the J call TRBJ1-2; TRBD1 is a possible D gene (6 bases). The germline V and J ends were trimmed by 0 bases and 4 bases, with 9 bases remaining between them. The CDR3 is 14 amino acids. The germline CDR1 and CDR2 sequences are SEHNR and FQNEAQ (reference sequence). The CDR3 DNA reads TGTGCCAGCAGCTTAGCGATGGGGGCCTATGGCTACACCTTC. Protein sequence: CASSLAMGAYGYTF.

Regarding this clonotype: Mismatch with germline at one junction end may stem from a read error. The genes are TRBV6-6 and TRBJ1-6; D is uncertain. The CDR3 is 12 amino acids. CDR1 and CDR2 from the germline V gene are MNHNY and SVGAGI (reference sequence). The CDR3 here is CAGSYGDSPLHF. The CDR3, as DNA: TGTGCCGGCAGTTACGGGGATTCACCCCTCCACTTT.

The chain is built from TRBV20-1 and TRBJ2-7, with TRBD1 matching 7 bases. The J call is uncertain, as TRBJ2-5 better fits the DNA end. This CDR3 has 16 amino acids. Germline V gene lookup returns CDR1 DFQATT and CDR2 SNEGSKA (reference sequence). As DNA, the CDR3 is TGCAGCCTTAGTCAGGACAGGCAGCGAGGGGTCGGGACCCAGTACTTC. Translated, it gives CSLSQDRQRGVGTQYF.